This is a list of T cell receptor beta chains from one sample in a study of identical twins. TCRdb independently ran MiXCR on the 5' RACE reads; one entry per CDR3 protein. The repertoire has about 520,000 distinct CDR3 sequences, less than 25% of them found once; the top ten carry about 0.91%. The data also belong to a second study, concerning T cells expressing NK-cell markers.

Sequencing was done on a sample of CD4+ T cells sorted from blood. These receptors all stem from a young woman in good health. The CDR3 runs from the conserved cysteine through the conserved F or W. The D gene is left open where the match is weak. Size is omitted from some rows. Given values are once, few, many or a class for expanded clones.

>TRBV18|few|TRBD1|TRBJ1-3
TGTGCCAGCTCACCAGTGGGACAGGGGGCTCGAAACACCATATATTTT
CASSPVGQGARNTIYF
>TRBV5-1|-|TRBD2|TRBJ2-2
TGCGCCAGCAGCACCGGGACTAGCGGGGGCGCCGGGGAGCTGTTTTTT
CASSTGTSGGAGELFF
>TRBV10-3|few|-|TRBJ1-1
TGTGCCATCAGTGAGTCAACGGGGAAAGCTTTCTTT
CAISESTGKAFF
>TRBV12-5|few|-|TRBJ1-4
TGTGCTAGTGGTTTGGGACTGGTAGAAAAACTGTTTTTT
CASGLGLVEKLFF
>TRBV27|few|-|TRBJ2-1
TGTGCCAGCAGTTTGAGCGGACGCAATGAGCAGTTCTTC
CASSLSGRNEQFF
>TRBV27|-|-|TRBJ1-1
TGTGCCAGCAGGAGGTATGGGGGCACTGAAGCTTTCTTT
CASRRYGGTEAFF
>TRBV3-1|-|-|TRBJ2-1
TGTGCCAGCAGCCGAGACCTAGGTCTCTACGGCAATGAGCAGTTCTTC
CASSRDLGLYGNEQFF
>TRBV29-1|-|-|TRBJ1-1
TGCAGCGTTGAAGTAGGGGGGCAGGGAGAAGCTTTCTTT
CSVEVGGQGEAFF
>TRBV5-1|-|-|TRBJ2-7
TGCGCCAGCAGCTTGGACAGGGAGATACACGAGCAGTACTTC
CASSLDREIHEQYF
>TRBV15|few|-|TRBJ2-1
TGTGCCACCAGCAGAGGCGTTGGCGGGGACAGCTCCTACAATGAGCAGTTCTTC
CATSRGVGGDSSYNEQFF
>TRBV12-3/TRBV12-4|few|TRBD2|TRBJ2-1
TGTGCCAGCAGTCTCCCGGGAGGGTTTAATGAGCAGTTCTTC
CASSLPGGFNEQFF
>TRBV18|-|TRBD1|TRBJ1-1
TGTGCCAGCTCACCAAGGACAGGGGCCACTGAAGCTTTCTTT
CASSPRTGATEAFF
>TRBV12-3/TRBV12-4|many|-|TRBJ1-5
TGTGCCAGCAGTCTAAGTGGACCCCAGCATTTT
CASSLSGPQHF
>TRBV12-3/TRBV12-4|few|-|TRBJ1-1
TGTGCCAGCACCCGAACTTTTGAAGCTTTCTTT
CASTRTFEAFF
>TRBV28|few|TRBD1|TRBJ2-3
TGTGCCAGCAGTTCAGGGACAGACCATGTGGATACGCAGTATTTT
CASSSGTDHVDTQYF
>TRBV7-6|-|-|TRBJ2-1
TGTGCCAGCAGCTTTGGGACGGCAACCTACAATGAGCAGTTCTTC
CASSFGTATYNEQFF
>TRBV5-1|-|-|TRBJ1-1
TGCGCCAGCACAGTGGGGGTTCGGGACACTGAAGCTTTCTTT
CASTVGVRDTEAFF
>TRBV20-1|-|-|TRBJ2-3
TGCAGTGCTAGGGATACGCAGTATTTT
CSARDTQYF
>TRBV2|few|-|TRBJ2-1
TGTGCCAAGGGTGAGCAGTTCTTC
CAKGEQFF
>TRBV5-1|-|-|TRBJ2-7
TGCGCCAGCAGGTTCGGGGCCCTTGACTCTAACGAGCAGTACTTC
CASRFGALDSNEQYF
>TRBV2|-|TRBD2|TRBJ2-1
TGTGCCACCCTTAGCCTAGCGGGGGGTAGGAAGTCCTACAATGAGCAGTTCTTC
CATLSLAGGRKSYNEQFF
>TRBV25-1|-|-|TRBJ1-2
TGTGCCAGCAGAAGGGATTCTGGCTACACCTTC
CASRRDSGYTF
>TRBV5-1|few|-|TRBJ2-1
TGCGCCAGCAGCTCGACAGGAGACGAGCAGTTCTTC
CASSSTGDEQFF
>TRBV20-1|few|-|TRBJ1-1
TGCAGTGCTAGACCCCCCGGGAACACTGAAGCTTTCTTT
CSARPPGNTEAFF
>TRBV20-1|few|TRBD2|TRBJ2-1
TGCAGTGCTAGAGATCGGGCTAGCGGAAATGAGCAGTTCTTC
CSARDRASGNEQFF
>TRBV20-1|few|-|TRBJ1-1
TGCAGTGCTCAACAGGGAACGAACACTGAAGCTTTCTTT
CSAQQGTNTEAFF
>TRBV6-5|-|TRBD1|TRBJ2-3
TGTGCCAGCAGTTCGCCGGGACAGGGTTCAGATACGCAGTATTTT
CASSSPGQGSDTQYF
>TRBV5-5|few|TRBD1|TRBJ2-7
TGTGCCAGCAGCACTACAGGGGTCCTCTCCTACGAGCAGTACTTC
CASSTTGVLSYEQYF
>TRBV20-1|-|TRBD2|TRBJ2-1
TGCAGTGCTGTCAGAGGCGGGGGGGCGAATGAGCAGTTCTTC
CSAVRGGGANEQFF
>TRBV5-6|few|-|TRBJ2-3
TGTGCCAGCAGCTTAGGACTACTGGGGAATACGCAGTATTTT
CASSLGLLGNTQYF